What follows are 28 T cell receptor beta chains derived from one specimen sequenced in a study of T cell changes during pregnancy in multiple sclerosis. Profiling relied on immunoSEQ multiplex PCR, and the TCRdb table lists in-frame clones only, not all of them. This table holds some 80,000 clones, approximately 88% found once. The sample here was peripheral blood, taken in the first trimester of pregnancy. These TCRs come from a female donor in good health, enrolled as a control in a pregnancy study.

CDR3 bases: TGCGCCAGCAGCTTGGATCTGGACAGGCGGAATTCACCCCTCCACTTT. This encodes CASSLDLDRRNSPLHF. V gene TRBV5-1 combines with J gene TRBJ1-6; 7 bases are shared with TRBD1. There are 16 residues in the CDR3. The germline V gene encodes CDR1 SGHRS and CDR2 YFSETQ. V was clipped by 0 bases and J by 7 bases; unmatched bases: 7.

CDR3 sequence: CASSPQGGGNSPLHF. In nucleotides, the CDR3 is TGTGCCAGCAGCCCTCAGGGAGGGGGGAACTCACCCCTCCACTTT. The chain carries TRBV7-2 and TRBJ1-6, with a tentative D call TRBD1 (6 bases). The CDR3 totals 15 residues. The germline V gene has CDR1 SGHTA and CDR2 FQGNSA. The germline V and J ends were trimmed by 5 bases and 10 bases, with 18 bases remaining between them.

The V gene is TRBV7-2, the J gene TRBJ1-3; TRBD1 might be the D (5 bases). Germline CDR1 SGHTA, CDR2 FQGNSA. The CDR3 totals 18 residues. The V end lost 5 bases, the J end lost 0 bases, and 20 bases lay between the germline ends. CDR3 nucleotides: TGTGCCAGCAGCCCCAATGGGGCAGGCCCCGACTCTGGAAACACCATATATTTT. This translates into CASSPNGAGPDSGNTIYF.

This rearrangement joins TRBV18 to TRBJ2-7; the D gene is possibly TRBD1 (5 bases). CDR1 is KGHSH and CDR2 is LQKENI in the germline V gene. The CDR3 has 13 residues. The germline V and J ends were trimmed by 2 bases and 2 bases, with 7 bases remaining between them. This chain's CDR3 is CASSPRGTYEQYF. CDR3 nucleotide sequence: TGTGCCAGCTCACCAAGGGGTACCTACGAGCAGTACTTC.

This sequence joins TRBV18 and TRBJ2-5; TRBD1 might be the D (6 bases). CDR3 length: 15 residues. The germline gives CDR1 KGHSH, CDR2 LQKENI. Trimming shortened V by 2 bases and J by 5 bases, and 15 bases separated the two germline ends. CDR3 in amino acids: CASSPLLGGGETQYF. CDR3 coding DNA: TGTGCCAGCTCACCATTGCTTGGGGGCGGTGAGACCCAGTACTTC.

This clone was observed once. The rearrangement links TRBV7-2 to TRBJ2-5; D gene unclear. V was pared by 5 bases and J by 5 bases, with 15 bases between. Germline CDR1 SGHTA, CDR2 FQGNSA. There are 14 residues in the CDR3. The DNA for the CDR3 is TGTGCCAGCAGCCCCTTCGGTCCCGGGGAGACCCAGTACTTC. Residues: CASSPFGPGETQYF.

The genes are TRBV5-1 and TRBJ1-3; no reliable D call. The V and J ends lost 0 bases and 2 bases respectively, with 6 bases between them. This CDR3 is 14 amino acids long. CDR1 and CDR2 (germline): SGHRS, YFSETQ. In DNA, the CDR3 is TGCGCCAGCAGCTTGGGAACAGCTGGAAACACCATATATTTT. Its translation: CASSLGTAGNTIYF.

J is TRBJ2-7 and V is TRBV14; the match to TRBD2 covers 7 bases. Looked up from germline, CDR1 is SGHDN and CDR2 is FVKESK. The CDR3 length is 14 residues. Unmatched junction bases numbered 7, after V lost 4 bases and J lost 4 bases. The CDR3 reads CASSPTSVGYEQYF. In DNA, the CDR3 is TGTGCCAGCAGCCCCACTAGCGTGGGGTACGAGCAGTACTTC. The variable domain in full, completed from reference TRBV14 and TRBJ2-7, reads EAGVTQFPSHSVIEKGQTVTLRCDPISGHDNLYWYRRVMGKEIKFLLHFVKESKQDESGMPNNRFLAERTGGTYSTLKVQPAELEDSGVYFCASSPTSVGYEQYFGPGTRLTVT.

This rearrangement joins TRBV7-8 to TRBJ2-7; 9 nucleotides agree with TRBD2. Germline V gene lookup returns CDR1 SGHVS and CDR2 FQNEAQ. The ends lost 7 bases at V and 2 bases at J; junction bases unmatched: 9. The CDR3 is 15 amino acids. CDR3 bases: TGTGCCAGCACCCCCGGACTAGCGTCAACCTACGAGCAGTACTTC. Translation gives CASTPGLASTYEQYF.

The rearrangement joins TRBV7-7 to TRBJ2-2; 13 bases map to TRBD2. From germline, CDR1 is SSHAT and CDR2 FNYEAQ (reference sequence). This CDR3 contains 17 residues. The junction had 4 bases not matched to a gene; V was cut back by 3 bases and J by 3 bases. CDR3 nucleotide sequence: TGTGCCAGCAGCTTCGGACTAGCGGGGGACGACACCGGGGAGCTGTTTTTT. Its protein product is CASSFGLAGDDTGELFF.

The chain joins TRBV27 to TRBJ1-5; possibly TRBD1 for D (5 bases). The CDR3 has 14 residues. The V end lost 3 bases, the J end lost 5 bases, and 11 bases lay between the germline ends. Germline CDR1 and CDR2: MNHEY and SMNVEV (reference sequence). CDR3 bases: TGTGCCAGCAGTTTTATGGGGGGTCATCAGCCCCAGCATTTT. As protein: CASSFMGGHQPQHF.

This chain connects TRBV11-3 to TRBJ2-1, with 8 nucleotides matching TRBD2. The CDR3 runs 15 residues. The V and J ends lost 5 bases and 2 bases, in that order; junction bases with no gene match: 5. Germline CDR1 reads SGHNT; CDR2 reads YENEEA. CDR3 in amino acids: CASSRSGVAYNEQFF. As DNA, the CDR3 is TGTGCCAGCAGCCGTAGCGGGGTAGCCTACAATGAGCAGTTCTTC.

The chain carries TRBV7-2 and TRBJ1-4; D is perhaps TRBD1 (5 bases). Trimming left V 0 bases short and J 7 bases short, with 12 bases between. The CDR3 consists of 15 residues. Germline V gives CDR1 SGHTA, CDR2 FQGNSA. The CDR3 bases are TGTGCCAGCAGCTTAGCTCCAGGGTGGGGTGAAAAACTGTTTTTT. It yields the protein CASSLAPGWGEKLFF.

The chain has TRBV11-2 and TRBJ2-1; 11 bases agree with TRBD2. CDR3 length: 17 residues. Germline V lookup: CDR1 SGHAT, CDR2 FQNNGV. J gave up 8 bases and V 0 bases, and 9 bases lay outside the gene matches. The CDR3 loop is CASSLDLGSGGAHEQFF. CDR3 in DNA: TGTGCCAGCAGCTTAGATCTTGGTAGCGGGGGGGCCCATGAGCAGTTCTTC.

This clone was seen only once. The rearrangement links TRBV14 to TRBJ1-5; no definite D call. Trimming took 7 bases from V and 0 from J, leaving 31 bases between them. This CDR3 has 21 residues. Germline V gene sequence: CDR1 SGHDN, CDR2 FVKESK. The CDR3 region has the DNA TGTGCCAGCACATTCCCCCACAACAACTCCAGTCCGACTGATAGCAATCAGCCCCAGCATTTT. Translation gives CASTFPHNNSSPTDSNQPQHF.

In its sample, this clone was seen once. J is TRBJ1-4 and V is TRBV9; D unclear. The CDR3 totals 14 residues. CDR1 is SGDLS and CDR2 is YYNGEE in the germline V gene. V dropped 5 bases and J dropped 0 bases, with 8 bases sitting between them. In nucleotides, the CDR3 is TGTGCCAGCAGTGAGGGAGCAACTAATGAAAAACTGTTTTTT. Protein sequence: CASSEGATNEKLFF.

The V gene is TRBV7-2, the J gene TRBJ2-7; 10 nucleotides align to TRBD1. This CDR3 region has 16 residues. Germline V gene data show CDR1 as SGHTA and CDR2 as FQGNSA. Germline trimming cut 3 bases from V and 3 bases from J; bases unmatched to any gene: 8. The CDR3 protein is CASSLGGTGANYEQYF. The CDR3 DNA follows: TGTGCCAGCAGCTTGGGAGGGACAGGGGCAAACTACGAGCAGTACTTC.

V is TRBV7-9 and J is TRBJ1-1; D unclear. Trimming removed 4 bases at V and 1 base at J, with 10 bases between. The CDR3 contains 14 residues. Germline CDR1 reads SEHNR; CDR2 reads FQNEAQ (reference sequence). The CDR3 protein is CASSYTGSNTEAFF. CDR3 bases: TGTGCCAGCAGCTATACCGGTTCGAACACTGAAGCTTTCTTT. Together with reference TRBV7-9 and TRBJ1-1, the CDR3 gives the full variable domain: DTGVSQNPRHKITKRGQNVTFRCDPISEHNRLYWYRQTLGQGPEFLTYFQNEAQLEKSRLLSDRFSAERPKGSFSTLEIQRTEQGDSAMYLCASSYTGSNTEAFFGQGTRLTVV.

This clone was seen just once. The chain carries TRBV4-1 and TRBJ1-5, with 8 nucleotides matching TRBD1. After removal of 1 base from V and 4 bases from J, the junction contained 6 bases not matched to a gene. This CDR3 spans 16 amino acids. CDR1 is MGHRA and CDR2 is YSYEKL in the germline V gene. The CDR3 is CASSQAPGQVNQPQHF. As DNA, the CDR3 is TGCGCCAGCAGCCAAGCTCCGGGACAGGTTAATCAGCCCCAGCATTTT.

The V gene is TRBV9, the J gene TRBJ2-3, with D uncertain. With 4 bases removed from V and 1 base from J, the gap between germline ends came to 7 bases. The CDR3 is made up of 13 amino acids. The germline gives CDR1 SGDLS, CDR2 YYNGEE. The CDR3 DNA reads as TGTGCCAGCAGCATTCAGGGCACAGATACGCAGTATTTT. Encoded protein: CASSIQGTDTQYF.

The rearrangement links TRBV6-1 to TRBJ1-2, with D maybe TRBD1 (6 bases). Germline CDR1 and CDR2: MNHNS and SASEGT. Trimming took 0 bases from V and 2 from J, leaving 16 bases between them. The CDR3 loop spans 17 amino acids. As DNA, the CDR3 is TGTGCCAGCAGTGAAGCGCTGTATTGGACAGCAAACTATGGCTACACCTTC. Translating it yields CASSEALYWTANYGYTF.

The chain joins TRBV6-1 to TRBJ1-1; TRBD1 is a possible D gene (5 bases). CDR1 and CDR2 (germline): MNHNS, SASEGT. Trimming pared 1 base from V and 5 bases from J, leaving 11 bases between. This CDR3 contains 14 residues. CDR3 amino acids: CASSEVFRTTEAFF. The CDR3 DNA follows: TGTGCCAGCAGTGAAGTTTTTAGGACAACTGAAGCTTTCTTT.

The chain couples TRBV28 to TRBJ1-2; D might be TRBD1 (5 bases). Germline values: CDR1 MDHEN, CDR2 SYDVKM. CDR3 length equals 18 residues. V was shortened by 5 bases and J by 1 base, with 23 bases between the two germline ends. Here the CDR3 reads CASSTGGKWGEFNYGYTF. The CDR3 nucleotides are TGTGCCAGCAGTACCGGGGGAAAGTGGGGAGAATTTAACTATGGCTACACCTTC.

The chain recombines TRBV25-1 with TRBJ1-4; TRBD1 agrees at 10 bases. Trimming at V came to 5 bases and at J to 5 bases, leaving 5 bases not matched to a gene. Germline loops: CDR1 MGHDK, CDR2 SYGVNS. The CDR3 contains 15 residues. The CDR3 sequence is CASSSLTGGNEKLFF. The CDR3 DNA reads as TGTGCCAGCAGTTCCCTGACAGGGGGCAATGAAAAACTGTTTTTT.

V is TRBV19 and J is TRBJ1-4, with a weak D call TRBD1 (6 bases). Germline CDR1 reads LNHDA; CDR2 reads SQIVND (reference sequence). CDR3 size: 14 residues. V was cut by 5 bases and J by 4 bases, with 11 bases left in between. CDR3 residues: CASSVQDSNEKLFF. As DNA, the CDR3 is TGTGCCAGTAGTGTACAGGACAGTAATGAAAAACTGTTTTTT.

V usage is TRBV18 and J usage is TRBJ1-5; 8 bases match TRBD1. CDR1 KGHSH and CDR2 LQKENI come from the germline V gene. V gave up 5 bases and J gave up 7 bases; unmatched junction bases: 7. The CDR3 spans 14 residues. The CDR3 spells CASSETGERQPQHF. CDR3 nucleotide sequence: TGTGCCAGCTCAGAGACAGGGGAGCGGCAGCCCCAGCATTTT.

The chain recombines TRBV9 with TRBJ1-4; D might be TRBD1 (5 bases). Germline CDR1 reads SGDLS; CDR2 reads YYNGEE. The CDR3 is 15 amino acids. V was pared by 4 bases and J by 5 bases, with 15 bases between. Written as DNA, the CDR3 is TGTGCCAGCAGCACCCAGGGAACAGGCAATGAAAAACTGTTTTTT. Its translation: CASSTQGTGNEKLFF.

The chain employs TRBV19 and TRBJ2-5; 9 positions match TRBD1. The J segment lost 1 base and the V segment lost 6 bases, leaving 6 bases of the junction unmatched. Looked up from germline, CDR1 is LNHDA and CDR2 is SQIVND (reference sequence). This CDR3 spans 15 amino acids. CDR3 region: CASSLDRGPQETQYF. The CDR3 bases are TGTGCCAGTAGCCTGGACAGGGGACCCCAAGAGACCCAGTACTTC. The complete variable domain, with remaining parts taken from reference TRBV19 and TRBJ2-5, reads DGGITQSPKYLFRKEGQNVTLSCEQNLNHDAMYWYRQDPGQGLRLIYYSQIVNDFQKGDIAEGYSVSREKKESFPLTVTSAQKNPTAFYLCASSLDRGPQETQYFGPGTRLLVL.